Listed here are 21 T cell receptor beta chains from one sample, sequenced in a study of blood T cell repertoires in COVID-19. Sequenced by immunoSEQ multiplex PCR; TCRdb stores in-frame clones only, minus some. The repertoire includes 100,000 to 150,000 clones, 81% of them detected once, and about a sixth sits in the top ten. Sequenced: peripheral blood. These receptors were taken from a man in his thirties or forties with COVID-19, enrolled during active disease.

The gene calls are TRBV29-1 and TRBJ2-3; the D gene is possibly TRBD2 (5 bases). Germline values: CDR1 SQVTM, CDR2 ANQGSEA. This CDR3 is 12 amino acids long. With 7 bases removed from V and 4 bases from J, the gap between germline ends came to 12 bases. Here the CDR3 DNA reads TGCAGCGAAAGGGAGAGGGCAGATACGCAGTATTTT. It translates to CSERERADTQYF.

The CDR3 bases are TGCGCCAGCAGCTTGGGGGACAGGGACCAGGAAAAACTGTTTTTT. Its translation: CASSLGDRDQEKLFF. The rearrangement links TRBV5-1 to TRBJ1-4; 9 bases are a match to TRBD1. The CDR3 extends over 15 amino acids. Germline values: CDR1 SGHRS, CDR2 YFSETQ. Trimming removed 0 bases from V and 8 bases from J; junction bases left unmatched: 5.

This chain uses TRBV19 with TRBJ2-6; TRBD1 matches 10 bases. V lost 4 bases and J lost 0; bases outside the gene matches: 3. CDR3 length: 17 residues. Germline CDR1 reads LNHDA; CDR2 reads SQIVND (reference sequence). DNA for the CDR3: TGTGCCAGTAGTACCGGGACAGGGGTCTCTGGGGCCAACGTCCTGACTTTC. This translates into CASSTGTGVSGANVLTF.

The J gene is TRBJ1-6, the V gene TRBV19, with TRBD1 identical over 9 bases. The CDR3 extends over 17 amino acids. V lost 4 bases and J lost 7; bases outside the gene matches: 11. CDR1 is LNHDA and CDR2 is SQIVND in the germline V gene (reference sequence). The CDR3 here is CASSTPGTGNFNSPLHF. In DNA, the CDR3 is TGTGCCAGTAGTACCCCCGGGACAGGGAACTTCAATTCACCCCTCCACTTT.

This clone was seen a single time. The CDR3 protein is CASAKLRTGMGTEAFF. The CDR3 DNA reads as TGTGCCAGTGCAAAACTCCGGACAGGCATGGGCACTGAAGCTTTCTTT. The rearrangement joins TRBV19 to TRBJ1-1, with 7 bases that match TRBD1. There are 16 residues in the CDR3. Germline V lookup: CDR1 LNHDA, CDR2 SQIVND (reference sequence). Germline trimming cut 8 bases from V and 4 bases from J; bases unmatched to any gene: 16.

The V gene is TRBV6-5, the J gene TRBJ2-7; the D is unclear. The CDR3 contains 15 residues. CDR1 and CDR2 (germline): MNHEY, SVGAGI. The V and J ends lost 2 bases and 5 bases respectively, with 16 bases between them. The CDR3 sequence is CASSYRSRAPHEQYF. The CDR3, as DNA: TGTGCCAGCAGTTACAGGAGCCGTGCGCCCCACGAGCAGTACTTC.

This clone was counted only a few times. The chain carries TRBV10-3 and TRBJ2-6, with TRBD1 identical over 10 bases. Germline-derived CDR1 and CDR2 are ENHRY and SYGVKD. The CDR3 runs to 19 residues. V shed 0 bases, J shed 1 base, and the junction held 6 bases outside the gene matches. CDR3 in amino acids: CAISESLRDRGSGANVLTF. In DNA form, the CDR3 reads TGTGCCATCAGTGAGTCTCTCCGGGACAGGGGTTCTGGGGCCAACGTCCTGACTTTC.

This chain connects TRBV28 to TRBJ1-2, with 7 bases matching TRBD1. Losses at the gene ends were 2 bases for V and 2 bases for J; bases not matched to a gene: 2. Germline CDR1 is MDHEN and CDR2 is SYDVKM. This CDR3 has 14 residues. The CDR3 DNA is TGTGCCAGCAGTTTAGGGGGACAGAACTATGGCTACACCTTC. This sequence encodes CASSLGGQNYGYTF.

This rearrangement joins TRBV2 to TRBJ1-6, with no clear D. V was cut by 2 bases and J by 5 bases, with 13 bases left in between. Germline CDR1 is SNHLY and CDR2 is FYNNEI. The CDR3 consists of 16 residues. The CDR3 loop is CASSELEGAHNSPLHF. The CDR3 bases are TGTGCCAGCAGTGAATTGGAGGGCGCCCATAATTCACCCCTCCACTTT.

In its sample, this clone was seen once. J is TRBJ2-3 and V is TRBV11-2, with D possibly matching TRBD2 (6 bases). Trimming shortened V by 1 base and J by 3 bases, and 17 bases separated the two germline ends. Germline CDR1 is SGHAT and CDR2 is FQNNGV. The CDR3 is 17 amino acids. This CDR3 is CASSLVGRIGETDTQYF. The CDR3 DNA reads TGTGCCAGCAGCTTAGTCGGGAGAATTGGGGAAACAGATACGCAGTATTTT.

This clone was recorded only once. The chain employs TRBV7-9 and TRBJ2-7, with 8 bases aligning to TRBD1. V trimming: 5 bases; J trimming: 6 bases; junction bases outside the gene matches: 6. Germline loops: CDR1 SEHNR, CDR2 FQNEAQ (reference sequence). This CDR3 region has 13 residues. The CDR3 bases are TGTGCCAGCAGCCCGACAGGGGATCGCGAGCAGTACTTC. This codes for CASSPTGDREQYF.

This clone was counted a few times. The rearrangement links TRBV2 to TRBJ2-5, with 9 bases fitting TRBD1. The V and J ends lost 5 bases and 2 bases, in that order; junction bases with no gene match: 3. CDR3 size: 14 residues. Germline assignment: CDR1 SNHLY and CDR2 FYNNEI. The CDR3 DNA sequence: TGTGCCAGCAGTCTGACAGGGGGACAAGAGACCCAGTACTTC. It specifies CASSLTGGQETQYF.

The J gene is TRBJ2-5, the V gene TRBV7-3, with D hard to call. The CDR3 runs 17 residues. Trimming pared 2 bases from V and 2 bases from J, leaving 18 bases between. Germline V gene sequence: CDR1 SGHTA, CDR2 FQGTGA. This chain's CDR3 is CASSLGPLVGGQETQYF. CDR3 DNA sequence: TGTGCCAGCAGCTTAGGCCCCCTGGTAGGCGGACAAGAGACCCAGTACTTC.

The chain recombines TRBV19 with TRBJ1-2; D gene ambiguous. Germline V gives CDR1 LNHDA, CDR2 SQIVND (reference sequence). This CDR3 contains 15 residues. V was cut by 5 bases and J by 3 bases, with 16 bases left in between. The CDR3 nucleotides are TGTGCCAGTAGTCTCCAAGGGCGGGAGGACTATGGCTACACCTTC. Translating gives CASSLQGREDYGYTF.

The chain combines TRBV6-5 with TRBJ2-7, with D possibly being TRBD1 (5 bases). The germline CDR1 and CDR2 sequences are MNHEY and SVGAGI. This CDR3 contains 14 residues. V was pared by 0 bases and J by 5 bases, with 11 bases between. The CDR3 bases are TGTGCCAGCAGTTACTCGAGGCAGGGCCACGAGCAGTACTTC. This gives the protein CASSYSRQGHEQYF.

This clone was observed a handful of times. This chain's CDR3 is CASSPGQTYEQYF. In DNA form, the CDR3 reads TGTGCCAGCTCACCAGGGCAGACCTACGAGCAGTACTTC. The chain has TRBV18 and TRBJ2-7, with no clear D. In germline, CDR1 is KGHSH, CDR2 LQKENI. Trimming cost V 2 bases and J 2 bases, with 7 bases left between them. The length of the CDR3 is 13 residues.

The genes are TRBV19 and TRBJ1-4; 8 bases align to TRBD1. The length of the CDR3 is 14 residues. J gave up 5 bases and V 4 bases, and 3 bases lay outside the gene matches. Germline assignment: CDR1 LNHDA and CDR2 SQIVND (reference sequence). The CDR3 here is CASSTGQVNEKLFF. The CDR3 coding sequence is TGTGCCAGTAGTACGGGACAGGTGAATGAAAAACTGTTTTTT.

The rearrangement joins TRBV14 to TRBJ2-3, with 10 bases fitting TRBD2. The CDR3 is made up of 15 amino acids. The ends lost 5 bases at V and 5 bases at J; junction bases unmatched: 7. The germline V gene has CDR1 SGHDN and CDR2 FVKESK. The chain's CDR3 is CASSTQRGGGDTQYF. In DNA, the CDR3 is TGTGCCAGCAGCACCCAGCGGGGGGGCGGAGATACGCAGTATTTT.

This chain joins TRBV4-1 and TRBJ2-2; 8 nucleotides match TRBD1. This CDR3 is built from 15 residues. The germline V gene has CDR1 MGHRA and CDR2 YSYEKL. Trimming at V came to 4 bases and at J to 1 base, leaving 2 bases not matched to a gene. The DNA of the CDR3 is TGCGCCAGCAGCCGCGGACAGGGGAACACCGGGGAGCTGTTTTTT. Encoded protein: CASSRGQGNTGELFF.

The chain links TRBV7-9 to TRBJ1-1, with D possibly being TRBD1 (6 bases). The CDR3 loop spans 14 amino acids. Germline loops: CDR1 SEHNR, CDR2 FQNEAQ (reference sequence). Trimming stripped 5 bases from V and 8 bases from J, with 18 bases between. The CDR3 bases are TGTGCCAGCAGCCCCCGGACAGCCCCTGGGGAAGCTTTCTTT. Amino acid sequence: CASSPRTAPGEAFF.

The genes are TRBV28 and TRBJ1-2, with D unclear. CDR1 and CDR2 (germline): MDHEN, SYDVKM. This CDR3 comprises 12 residues. V dropped 1 base and J dropped 7 bases, with 7 bases sitting between them. In DNA form, the CDR3 reads TGTGCCAGCAGTTTATCGGGAATTGGCTACACCTTC. It codes for CASSLSGIGYTF.